The 17 T cell receptor beta chains presented below share a single source sample, sequenced in a study of blood T cell repertoires in COVID-19. TCRdb keeps only in-frame clones here, not all; method: immunoSEQ multiplex PCR. The table shows 40,000 to 55,000 clones, with around 80% occurring only once. Sample: peripheral blood. Receptor source: a man aged 70 or older with acute or convalescent COVID-19.

This rearrangement joins TRBV5-5 to TRBJ1-5; D perhaps matches TRBD1 (5 bases). V was shortened by 4 bases and J by 6 bases, with 17 bases between the two germline ends. Germline values: CDR1 SGHKS, CDR2 YYEKEE (reference sequence). The CDR3 has 15 amino acids. Here the CDR3 reads CASSAGTVKSQPQHF. In DNA, the CDR3 is TGTGCCAGCAGCGCGGGGACTGTTAAAAGTCAGCCCCAGCATTTT.

The genes are TRBV28 and TRBJ2-7, with a tentative D call TRBD2 (6 bases). Between the trimmed V and J ends, which lost 6 bases and 7 bases, there was a span of 16 bases. The length of the CDR3 is 13 residues. Germline CDR1 MDHEN, CDR2 SYDVKM. The CDR3 nucleotides read TGTGCCAGCAGCCTCGGGCGGCGGGAAGAGCAGTACTTC. It yields the protein CASSLGRREEQYF.

This sequence joins TRBV3-1 (or the pseudogene TRBV3-2) and TRBJ1-1; maybe TRBD1 (6 bases). Trimming pared 1 base from V and 10 bases from J, leaving 13 bases between. The CDR3 length is 13 residues. The germline gives CDR1 LGHDT, CDR2 YNNKEL (reference sequence). In DNA, the CDR3 is TGTGCCAGCAGCCAAGTTGGCGACAGGTTAGCTTTCTTT. Its translation is CASSQVGDRLAFF.

This clone showed up just a few times. The chain has TRBV9 and TRBJ2-7; 10 nucleotides agree with TRBD1. V lost 3 bases and J lost 5; bases outside the gene matches: 5. The CDR3 is 14 amino acids. Germline V gives CDR1 SGDLS, CDR2 YYNGEE. CDR3 loop: CASSDGTGVDEQYF. CDR3 nucleotide sequence: TGTGCCAGCAGCGACGGGACAGGGGTCGACGAGCAGTACTTC.

This clone was observed a single time. This chain connects TRBV7-9 to TRBJ2-4, with TRBD1 matching 9 bases. The length of the CDR3 is 13 residues. The V gene's germline CDR1 is SEHNR and CDR2 FQNEAQ (reference sequence). Trimming removed 5 bases from V and 4 bases from J; junction bases left unmatched: 0. The CDR3 is CASSGTGKNIQYF. CDR3 DNA sequence: TGTGCCAGCAGCGGGACAGGGAAAAACATTCAGTACTTC.

The sample holds a few counts of this clone. For the CDR3, the DNA is TGTGCCAGCAGCACCCTCAGGTCGACAGGCAGCTCCTACGAGCAGTACTTC. Its translation: CASSTLRSTGSSYEQYF. The chain combines TRBV4-2 with TRBJ2-7, with a weak D call TRBD1 (6 bases). Looked up from germline, CDR1 is LGHNA and CDR2 is YNFKEQ. The CDR3 loop spans 17 amino acids. Between the trimmed V and J ends, which lost 5 bases and 0 bases, there was a span of 20 bases.

By share of the sample, this clone is medium-sized. The V call is TRBV7-9, the J call TRBJ2-4, with 8 bases matching TRBD2. Trimming removed 6 bases from V and 9 bases from J; junction bases left unmatched: 7. Germline V gene sequence: CDR1 SEHNR, CDR2 FQNEAQ (reference sequence). This CDR3 has 13 amino acids. The CDR3 DNA reads as TGTGCCAGCAGGTCACGGGGGGGCGTCATTCAGTACTTC. Protein: CASRSRGGVIQYF.

This chain uses TRBV6-5 with TRBJ2-7; TRBD1 might be the D (5 bases). Germline values: CDR1 MNHEY, CDR2 SVGAGI. Trimming removed 2 bases from V and 0 bases from J, with 11 bases in between. The CDR3 has 15 amino acids. DNA for the CDR3: TGTGCCAGCAGTTACCAGGGAACGGACTCCTACGAGCAGTACTTC. It yields the protein CASSYQGTDSYEQYF.

This clone was observed at least ten times. The chain uses TRBV6-2 or TRBV6-3 and TRBJ2-7, with a possible D match to TRBD1 (6 bases). Trimming took 0 bases from V and 3 from J, leaving 9 bases between them. Looked up from germline, CDR1 is MNHEY and CDR2 is SVGEGT. CDR3 length equals 14 residues. In DNA form, the CDR3 reads TGTGCCAGCAGTTACTCGACAGGCAACTACGAGCAGTACTTC. Translation gives CASSYSTGNYEQYF.

The J gene is TRBJ2-5, the V gene TRBV18; TRBD2 agrees at 8 bases. Trimming removed 0 bases from V and 5 bases from J; junction bases left unmatched: 5. Germline V CDR1 and CDR2: KGHSH, LQKENI. There are 15 residues in the CDR3. CDR3 coding DNA: TGTGCCAGCTCACCACCGGGGACTAGTTCGGAGACCCAGTACTTC. It is translated as CASSPPGTSSETQYF.

This clone has more than one count but fewer than ten. V gene TRBV4-3 combines with J gene TRBJ1-6; D is possibly TRBD1 (5 bases). The CDR3 is 15 amino acids. Germline CDR1 is LGHNA and CDR2 is YSLEER. V was cut by 0 bases and J by 5 bases, with 8 bases left in between. The CDR3 coding sequence is TGCGCCAGCAGCCAAGACTTGACAGATAATTCACCCCTCCACTTT. Translating it yields CASSQDLTDNSPLHF.

This clone was picked up a small number of times. The CDR3 spells CASSWGAKDTQYF. CDR3 DNA: TGTGCCAGCAGTTGGGGAGCCAAAGATACGCAGTATTTT. This sequence joins TRBV6-5 and TRBJ2-3, with D perhaps matching TRBD2 (5 bases). Trimming cost V 4 bases and J 5 bases, with 10 bases left between them. The CDR3 runs to 13 residues. The V gene's germline CDR1 is MNHEY and CDR2 SVGAGI.

The V gene is TRBV19, the J gene TRBJ1-2; 11 nucleotides agree with TRBD1. There are 14 residues in the CDR3. Germline CDR1 and CDR2: LNHDA and SQIVND (reference sequence). J lost 5 bases, V lost 6 bases, and 5 bases had no gene match. This CDR3 reads CASRAGTGGYGYTF. The CDR3 DNA reads TGTGCCAGTAGGGCCGGGACAGGGGGATATGGCTACACCTTC.

This clone was seen a few times. The chain carries TRBV7-3 and TRBJ2-2; no definite D call. This CDR3 region has 15 residues. Germline V gene lookup returns CDR1 SGHTA and CDR2 FQGTGA. The V gene lost 5 bases and the J gene lost 1 base, with 11 bases spanning the gap. The CDR3 nucleotides read TGTGCCAGCAGCCCAAGTGGCAGGAACACCGGGGAGCTGTTTTTT. Its protein is CASSPSGRNTGELFF.

By sample share, this clone is medium-sized. This chain joins TRBV11-2 and TRBJ1-1, with 7 positions matching TRBD1. The CDR3 extends over 16 amino acids. After removal of 2 bases from V and 4 bases from J, the junction contained 10 bases not matched to a gene. CDR1 is SGHAT, CDR2 FQNNGV, per germline. The CDR3 DNA reads TGTGCCAGCAGCTTAAGGTTTGGACAGGCGGCCACTGAAGCTTTCTTT. Residues: CASSLRFGQAATEAFF.

V is TRBV7-6 and J is TRBJ2-5, with 9 positions matching TRBD2. CDR3 size: 15 residues. The germline V gene has CDR1 SGHVS and CDR2 FNYEAQ. Trimming cost V 4 bases and J 3 bases; bases outside gene matches: 6. CDR3 protein: CASSSAGGRKETQYF. CDR3 bases: TGTGCCAGCAGCTCCGCGGGGGGGAGGAAAGAGACCCAGTACTTC.

This clone was counted a few times. The V and J genes are TRBV5-1 and TRBJ1-4; D ambiguous. The length of the CDR3 is 14 residues. The V end was cut by 5 bases, the J end by 0 bases, with 8 bases between. Germline CDR1 is SGHRS and CDR2 is YFSETQ. CDR3: CASSPQATNEKLFF. CDR3 nucleotides: TGCGCCAGCAGTCCCCAGGCAACTAATGAAAAACTGTTTTTT. Variable domain in full (rest from reference TRBV5-1 and TRBJ1-4): KAGVTQTPRYLIKTRGQQVTLSCSPISGHRSVSWYQQTPGQGLQFLFEYFSETQRNKGNFPGRFSGRQFSNSRSEMNVSTLELGDSALYLCASSPQATNEKLFFGSGTQLSVL.